A selection of T cell receptor beta chains follows, all from one sample in a study of T cells after yellow fever vaccination. TCRdb recomputed calls from the 5' RACE reads with MiXCR, one row per CDR3 protein. This table has some 500,000 distinct CDR3 sequences, around an eighth appearing once. The specimen comprised PBMCs, sampled on the day of the yellow fever booster vaccination. These receptors all come from a man in his thirties or forties who received the YFV17D yellow fever vaccine. CDR3s leave out the opening cysteine and the closing phenylalanine or tryptophan.

V gene | CDR3 protein
TRBV6-5 | ARGTRQGAETQY
TRBV9 | ASSGRTSREYNEQF
TRBV28 | ASKKFGQGDGDEQY
TRBV7-2 | ASSLVGGANVLT
TRBV19 | ASSYPVAGELF
TRBV10-3 | ATTAGPGGNEQF
TRBV4-2 | ASSQEYLGRPYNEQF
TRBV7-2 | ASSLVAGANTEAF
TRBV12-3/TRBV12-4 | ASSFRLAEINIQY
TRBV20-1 | SARDQGANYGYT
TRBV6-5 | ASSYSRTGATNEKLF
TRBV19 | ASKWIGVGTDTQY
TRBV18 | ASSPSTGSSGANVLT
TRBV5-1 | ASSSSVRETQY
TRBV27 | ASRAGSGETQY
TRBV4-2 | ASSQEAGGPYRADTQY
TRBV9 | ASRADDSNTGELF
TRBV15 | ATSLRAQTDTQY
TRBV5-1 | ASSGAVGGYEQY
TRBV7-3 | ASSLTPWPSSYNEQF
TRBV5-4 | ASSTTGAKNIQY
TRBV7-9 | ARGAGPGSVQF
TRBV12-3/TRBV12-4 | ASSPSGNSEQF
TRBV29-1 | SVGGQLQSSYEQY
TRBV10-2 | ASSGQLNTEAF
TRBV5-4 | ASSLEGQDKTQY
TRBV10-2 | ASSAGVTEAF
TRBV29-1 | SVGGGSQPQH
TRBV7-2 | ASARGPKNIQY
TRBV28 | ASSLGTQLF
TRBV30 | ACAKGGNSNQPQH
TRBV27 | ASRFGTSSAGELF
TRBV18 | ASSPNAREVRNEQF
TRBV12-3/TRBV12-4 | ASSLVGEGHEQF
TRBV27 | ASRGQGPYEQY
TRBV7-8 | ASSIGTGVAEQF
TRBV6-1 | ASRQAQGTGSPLH
TRBV19 | ASRVEGANYGYT
TRBV28 | ASSPGETSQH
TRBV6-2/TRBV6-3 | ASSRAGGPDEQF
TRBV4-3 | ASSQYAAGNTIY
TRBV15 | ATSRDGGGYT
TRBV19 | ASSIEGRGQQF
TRBV20-1 | SARVPYTGELF
TRBV11-2 | ASTPAGGRRSYNEQF
TRBV12-3/TRBV12-4 | ASSQGSVDEQF
TRBV20-1 | SARDYRVGNTEAF
TRBV12-3/TRBV12-4 | ASRQSQGQPQH
TRBV7-9 | ASSLGGRANEAF
TRBV5-1 | ASSLERQGAGELF
TRBV18 | ASSQDGTGYQPQH